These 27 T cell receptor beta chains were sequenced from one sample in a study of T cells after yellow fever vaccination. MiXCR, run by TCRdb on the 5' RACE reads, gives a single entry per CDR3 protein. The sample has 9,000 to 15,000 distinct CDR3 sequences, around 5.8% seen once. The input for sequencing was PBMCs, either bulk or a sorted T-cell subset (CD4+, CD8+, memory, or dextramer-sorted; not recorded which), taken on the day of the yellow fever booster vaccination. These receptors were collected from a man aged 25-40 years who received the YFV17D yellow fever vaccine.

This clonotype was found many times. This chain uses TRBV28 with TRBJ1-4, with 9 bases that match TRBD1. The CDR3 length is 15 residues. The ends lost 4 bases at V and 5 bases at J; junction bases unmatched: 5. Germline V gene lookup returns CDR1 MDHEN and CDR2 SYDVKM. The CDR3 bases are TGTGCCAGCAGTTCCGGGGGGACAGGGAATGAAAAACTGTTTTTT. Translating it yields CASSSGGTGNEKLFF.

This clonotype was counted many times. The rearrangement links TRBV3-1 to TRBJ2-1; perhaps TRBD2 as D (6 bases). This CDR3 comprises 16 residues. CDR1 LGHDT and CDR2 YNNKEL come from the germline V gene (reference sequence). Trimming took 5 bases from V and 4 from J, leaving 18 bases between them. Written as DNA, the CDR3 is TGTGCCAGCAGCTTAGGAGGGTCTATACTTTACAATGAGCAGTTCTTC. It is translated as CASSLGGSILYNEQFF.

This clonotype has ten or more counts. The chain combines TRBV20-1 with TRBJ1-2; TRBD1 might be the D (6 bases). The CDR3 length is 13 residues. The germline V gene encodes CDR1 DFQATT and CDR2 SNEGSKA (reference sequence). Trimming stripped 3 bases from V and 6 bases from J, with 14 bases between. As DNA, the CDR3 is TGCAGTGCTAGCCAGGGGAGACAGGATGGCTACACCTTC. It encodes CSASQGRQDGYTF.

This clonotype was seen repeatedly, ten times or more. As DNA, the CDR3 is TGTGCCAGCAGTGTAGCGATCCTTTACGAGCAGTACTTC. This encodes CASSVAILYEQYF. The rearrangement uses TRBV6-1 and TRBJ2-7; D is perhaps TRBD2 (5 bases). The V end lost 4 bases, the J end lost 4 bases, and 11 bases lay between the germline ends. CDR3 size: 13 residues. Germline V CDR1 and CDR2: MNHNS, SASEGT.

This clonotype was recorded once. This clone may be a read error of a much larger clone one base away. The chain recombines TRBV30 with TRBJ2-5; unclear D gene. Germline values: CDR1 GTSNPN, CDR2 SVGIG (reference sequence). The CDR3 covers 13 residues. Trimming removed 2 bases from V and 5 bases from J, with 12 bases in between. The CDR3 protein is CAWSRWSKETQYF. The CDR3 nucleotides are TGTGCCTGGAGTCGATGGAGTAAGGAGACCCAGTACTTC. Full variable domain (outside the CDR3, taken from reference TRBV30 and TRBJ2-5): SQTIHQWPATLVQPVGSPLSLECTVEGTSNPNLYWYRQAAGRGLQLLFYSVGIGQISSEVPQNLSASRPQDRQFILSSKKLLLSDSGFYLCAWSRWSKETQYFGPGTRLLVL.

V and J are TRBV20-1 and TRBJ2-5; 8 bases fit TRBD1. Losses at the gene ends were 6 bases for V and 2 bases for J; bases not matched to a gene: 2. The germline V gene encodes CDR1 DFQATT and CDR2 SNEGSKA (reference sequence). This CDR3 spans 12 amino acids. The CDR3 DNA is TGCAGTGCAAGACAGGGGCAAGAGACCCAGTACTTC. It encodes CSARQGQETQYF.

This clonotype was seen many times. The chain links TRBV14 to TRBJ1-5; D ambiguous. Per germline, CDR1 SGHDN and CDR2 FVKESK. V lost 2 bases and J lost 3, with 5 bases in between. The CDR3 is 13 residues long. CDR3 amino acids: CASSQQYNQPQHF. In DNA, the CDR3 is TGTGCCAGCAGCCAACAGTACAATCAGCCCCAGCATTTT. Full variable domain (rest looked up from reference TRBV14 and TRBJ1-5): EAGVTQFPSHSVIEKGQTVTLRCDPISGHDNLYWYRRVMGKEIKFLLHFVKESKQDESGMPNNRFLAERTGGTYSTLKVQPAELEDSGVYFCASSQQYNQPQHFGDGTRLSIL.

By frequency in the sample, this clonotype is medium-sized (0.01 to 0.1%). The CDR3 protein is CASSHGRGQSGANVLTF. The CDR3 coding sequence is TGTGCCAGCAGCCACGGGAGAGGACAGTCTGGGGCCAACGTCCTGACTTTC. The chain couples TRBV3-1 to TRBJ2-6; D may be TRBD1 or TRBD2 (6 bases each). The germline gives CDR1 LGHDT, CDR2 YNNKEL (reference sequence). Deletions cut 3 bases from V and 1 base from J, with 13 bases between. The CDR3 has 17 amino acids.

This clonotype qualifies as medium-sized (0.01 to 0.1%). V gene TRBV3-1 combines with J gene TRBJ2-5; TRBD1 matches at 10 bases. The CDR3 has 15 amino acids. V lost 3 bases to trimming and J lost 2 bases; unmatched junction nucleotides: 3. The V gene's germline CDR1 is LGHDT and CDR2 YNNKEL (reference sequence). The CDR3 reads CASSHRDRGQETQYF. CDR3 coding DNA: TGTGCCAGCAGCCACCGGGACAGGGGTCAAGAGACCCAGTACTTC.

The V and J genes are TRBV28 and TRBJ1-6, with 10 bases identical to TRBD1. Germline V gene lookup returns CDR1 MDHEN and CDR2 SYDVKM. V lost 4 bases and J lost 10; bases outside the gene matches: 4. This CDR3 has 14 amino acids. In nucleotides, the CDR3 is TGTGCCAGCAGTTCCGGGACAGGGGACTCACCCCTCCACTTT. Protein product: CASSSGTGDSPLHF.

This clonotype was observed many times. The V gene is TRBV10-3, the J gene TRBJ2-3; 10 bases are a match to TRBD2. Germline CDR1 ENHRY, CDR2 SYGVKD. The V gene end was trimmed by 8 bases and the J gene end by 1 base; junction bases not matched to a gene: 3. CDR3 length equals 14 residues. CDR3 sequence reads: CAIRTSGRTDTQYF. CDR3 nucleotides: TGTGCCATCCGGACTAGCGGTCGCACAGATACGCAGTATTTT.

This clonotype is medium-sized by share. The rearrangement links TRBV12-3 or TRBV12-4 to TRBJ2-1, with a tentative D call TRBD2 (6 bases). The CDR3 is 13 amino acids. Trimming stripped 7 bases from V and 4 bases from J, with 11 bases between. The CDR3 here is CASTAGLYNEQFF. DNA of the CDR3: TGTGCCAGCACCGCGGGACTGTACAATGAGCAGTTCTTC.

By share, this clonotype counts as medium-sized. CDR3 DNA sequence: TGCAGCGTCGGGGGGACAGGGTCGGATGGCTACACCTTC. It translates to CSVGGTGSDGYTF. This chain links TRBV29-1 with TRBJ1-2; TRBD1 matches 9 bases. Germline V gives CDR1 SQVTM, CDR2 ANQGSEA. Unmatched junction bases numbered 8, after V lost 6 bases and J lost 6 bases. The CDR3 is 13 amino acids.

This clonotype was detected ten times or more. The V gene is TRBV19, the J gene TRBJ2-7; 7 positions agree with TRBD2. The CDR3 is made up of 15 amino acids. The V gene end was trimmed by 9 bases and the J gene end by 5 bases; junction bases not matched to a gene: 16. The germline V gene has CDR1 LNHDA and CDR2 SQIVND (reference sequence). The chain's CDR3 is CASRKESGIGDEQYF. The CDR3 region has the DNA TGTGCCAGCAGGAAAGAAAGCGGGATTGGGGACGAGCAGTACTTC.

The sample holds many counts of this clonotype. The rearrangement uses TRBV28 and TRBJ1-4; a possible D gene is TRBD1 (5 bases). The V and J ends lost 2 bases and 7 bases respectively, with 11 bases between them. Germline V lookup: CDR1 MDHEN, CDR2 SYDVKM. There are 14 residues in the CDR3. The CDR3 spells CASSLAQGSEKLFF. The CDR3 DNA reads TGTGCCAGCAGTTTAGCCCAGGGTAGTGAAAAACTGTTTTTT.

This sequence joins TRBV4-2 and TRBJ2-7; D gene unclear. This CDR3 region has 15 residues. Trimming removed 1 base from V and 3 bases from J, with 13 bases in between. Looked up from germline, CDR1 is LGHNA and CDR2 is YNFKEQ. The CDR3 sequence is CASSQVEKELYEQYF. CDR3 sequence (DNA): TGTGCCAGCAGCCAAGTCGAGAAAGAGCTCTACGAGCAGTACTTC.

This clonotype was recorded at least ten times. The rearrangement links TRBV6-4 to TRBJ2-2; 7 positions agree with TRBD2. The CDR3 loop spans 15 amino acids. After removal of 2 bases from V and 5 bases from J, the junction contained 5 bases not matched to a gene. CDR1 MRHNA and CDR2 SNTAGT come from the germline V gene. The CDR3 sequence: CASSDGLAGTGELFF. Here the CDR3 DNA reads TGTGCCAGCAGTGACGGGTTAGCGGGTACCGGGGAGCTGTTTTTT.

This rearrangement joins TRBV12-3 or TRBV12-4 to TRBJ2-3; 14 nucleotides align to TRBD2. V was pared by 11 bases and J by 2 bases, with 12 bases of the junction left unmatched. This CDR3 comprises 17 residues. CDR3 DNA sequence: TGTGCCTGCTGCCACGGGACTAGCGGGAGTAACACAGATACGCAGTATTTT. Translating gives CACCHGTSGSNTDTQYF.

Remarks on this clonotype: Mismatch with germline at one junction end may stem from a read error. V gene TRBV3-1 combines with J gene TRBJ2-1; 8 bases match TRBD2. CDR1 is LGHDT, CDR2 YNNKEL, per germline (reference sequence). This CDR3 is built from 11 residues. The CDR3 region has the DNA TGTGCCAGCAGCCAGCGGGAGGCCCTGATCTTC. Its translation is CASSQREALIF.

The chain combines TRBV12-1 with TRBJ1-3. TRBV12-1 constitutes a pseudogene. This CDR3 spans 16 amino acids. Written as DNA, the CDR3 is TGTGCCAGCAGCTCGGGGCACCTCTGCTCTGGAAACACCATATATTTT. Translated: CASSSGHLCSGNTIYF.

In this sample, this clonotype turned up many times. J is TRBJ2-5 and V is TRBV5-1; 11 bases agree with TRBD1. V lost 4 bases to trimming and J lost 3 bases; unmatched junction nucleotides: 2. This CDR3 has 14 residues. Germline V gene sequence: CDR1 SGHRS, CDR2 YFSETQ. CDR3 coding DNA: TGCGCCAGCAGCATGGGACAGGGGGAAGAGACCCAGTACTTC. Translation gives CASSMGQGEETQYF.

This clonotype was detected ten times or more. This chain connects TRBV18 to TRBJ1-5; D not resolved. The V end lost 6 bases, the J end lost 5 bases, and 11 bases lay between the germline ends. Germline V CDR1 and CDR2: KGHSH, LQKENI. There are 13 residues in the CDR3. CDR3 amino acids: CASSLDLYQPQHF. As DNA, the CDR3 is TGTGCCAGCTCCCTGGACCTTTATCAGCCCCAGCATTTT.

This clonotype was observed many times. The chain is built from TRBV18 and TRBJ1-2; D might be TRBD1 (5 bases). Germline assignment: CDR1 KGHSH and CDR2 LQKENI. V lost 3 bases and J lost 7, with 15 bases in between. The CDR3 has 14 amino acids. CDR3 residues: CASSPDSVGRGYTF. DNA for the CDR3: TGTGCCAGCTCACCCGACAGCGTTGGACGTGGCTACACCTTC.

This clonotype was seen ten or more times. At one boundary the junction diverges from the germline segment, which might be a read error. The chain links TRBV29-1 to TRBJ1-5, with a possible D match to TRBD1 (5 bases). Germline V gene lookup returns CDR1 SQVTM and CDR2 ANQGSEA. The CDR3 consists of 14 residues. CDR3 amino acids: CSVEGRRGHQPQHF. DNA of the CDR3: TGCAGCGTCGAAGGGCGTAGGGGACATCAGCCCCAGCATTTT.

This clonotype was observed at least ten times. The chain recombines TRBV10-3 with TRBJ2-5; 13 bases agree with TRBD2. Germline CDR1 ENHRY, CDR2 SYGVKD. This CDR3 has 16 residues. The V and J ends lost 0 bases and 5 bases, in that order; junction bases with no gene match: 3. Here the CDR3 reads CAISESTSGRYETQYF. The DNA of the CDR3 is TGTGCCATCAGTGAGTCGACTAGCGGGAGGTATGAGACCCAGTACTTC.

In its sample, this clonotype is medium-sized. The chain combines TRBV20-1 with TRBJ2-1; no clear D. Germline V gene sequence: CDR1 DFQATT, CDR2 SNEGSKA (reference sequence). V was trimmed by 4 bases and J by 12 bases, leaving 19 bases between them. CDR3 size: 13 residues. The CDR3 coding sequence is TGCAGTGCTACCCAATCAAGACGCCACGGGCAGTTCTTC. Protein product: CSATQSRRHGQFF.

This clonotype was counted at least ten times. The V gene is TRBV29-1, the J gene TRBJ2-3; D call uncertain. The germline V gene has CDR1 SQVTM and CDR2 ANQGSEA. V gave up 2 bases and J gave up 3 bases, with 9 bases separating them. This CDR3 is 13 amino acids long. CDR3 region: CSVERSATDTQYF. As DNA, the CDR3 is TGCAGCGTTGAACGGTCAGCGACAGATACGCAGTATTTT.